This record concerns one T cell receptor beta chain sequence. These data are taken from a study of blood T cells in healthy people across ages. Primers used in a second PCR of roughly 6 to 12 cycles were a sample-barcoded 5' primer and a J-beta primer mix. A tag from a template-switch adaptor with 12 random nucleotides marked each cDNA molecule. TCRdb processed the 5' RACE reads anew with MiXCR; each CDR3 protein has one entry. The sample comprises about 1.4 million distinct CDR3 sequences, around 55% of which are singletons, and over 5% rests with the top ten. V lost 0 bases to trimming and J lost 5 bases, with 17 bases between them. The length of the CDR3 is 16 residues. Germline CDR1 and CDR2: SGHDT and YYEEEE.

Sequencing used blood. The chain joins TRBV5-6 to TRBJ1-2; D is uncertain. This sequence was found in a man aged 18 to 30 in good health. The CDR3 here is CASSLGAGFNTYGYTF. DNA of the CDR3: TGTGCCAGCAGCTTGGGGGCTGGATTCAATACTTATGGCTACACCTTC.